This TCR beta chain was identified during a study of T cell responses to AZD1222 COVID-19 vaccine. Germline loops: CDR1 KGHSH, CDR2 LQKENI. The CDR3 length is 16 residues. V dropped 3 bases and J dropped 0; count of bases not matched to a gene: 8. Data came from immunoSEQ multiplex PCR; TCRdb stores just in-frame clones and leaves some out. Altogether 55,000 to 65,000 clones are present, more than 60% being singletons, with the ten largest covering about 3.7%. The V and J genes are TRBV18 and TRBJ2-7; 7 bases are shared with TRBD1. This specimen was peripheral blood, taken 28 days after the second AZD1222 dose. This receptor was taken from an adult who received the AZD1222 COVID-19 vaccine. The CDR3 protein is CASSPGTGQISYEQYF. In DNA form, the CDR3 reads TGTGCCAGCTCACCCGGTACGGGACAGATCTCCTACGAGCAGTACTTC.